The source of this T cell receptor beta chain is a study of T-cell memory formation after mild COVID-19 (dated by TCRdb to about 2021). A note on the overall study: TCR sequence clusters from the two donors were found to be largely donor specific. In a couple of donors, T-cell clones that expanded and contracted after mild COVID-19 were followed by sequencing TCRalpha and TCRbeta repertoires longitudinally. Two young, previously healthy adult volunteers made up the cohort, one male and one female. Study-wide findings and limitations: SARS-CoV-2 specificity of the second-wave clones peaking on day 37 was not confirmed. Only a couple of mild cases were covered by the study, and larger cohorts that include severe cases with pre-infection samples were considered necessary. The detection of some responding clones in pre-infection memory suggests that pre-existing cross-reactive memory T cells joined the SARS-CoV-2 response. Clones contracting from day 15 to 85 had balanced CD4/CD8 phenotypes, while a second wave expanding from day 15 to 37 was biased towards CD4+. Contracting CD4+ clones appeared mostly in the CM and EM memory subsets, whereas CD8+ clones were enriched in EMRA.

PBMCs were isolated by Ficoll-Paque density gradient centrifugation. V is trimmed back by 5 bases and J by 3 bases, and the junction contains 9 bases that no gene match accounts for. The CDR3 contains 15 residues, cysteine and phenylalanine counted. Kept here is only the CDR3 DNA, which spans 45 bases and is read in frame from base 1. The germline V gene (reference sequence) provides CDR1 LGHDT and CDR2 YNNKEL. TCRdb records Illumina NovaSeq 6000 as the sequencer. TCRalpha and TCRbeta cDNA libraries were constructed by 5'RACE with constant-segment primers, with sample barcodes and unique molecular identifiers being introduced. RNA was extracted from every sample with Trizol reagent. Library amplification was performed in two PCR steps, and a second sample barcode and Illumina TruSeq adapters were introduced in the second step. The libraries were sequenced on an Illumina NovaSeq using 2 x 150 bp paired-end reads. The paper's processing steps were these. With migec v1.2.7, reads were demultiplexed and then collapsed into UMI-guided consensus sequences. Using mixcr v2.1.11, UMI consensuses were aligned to TRA and TRB V and J templates and then assembled into clonotypes. Expanded or contracted clonotypes were those called significant by both edgeR and NoisET, with noise models trained on biological replicates. For edgeR calls, the thresholds were a false discovery rate-adjusted p below 0.01 and a log2 fold-change of 1. As an exploratory analysis of dynamics, max-normalized trajectories of the 1000 most abundant clonotypes were examined with PCA combined with hierarchical clustering. Separately sequenced CD4+ and CD8+ repertoires were used to assign the CD4 or CD8 phenotype of responding clones. In-frame beta chains were kept once TCRdb had trimmed the public reads at Q25 with fastp and called clones with MiXCR. CDR3 protein duplicates are merged, each entry listing the most common genes and DNA. TCRdb, not the authors, supplied the V and J calls. This sample holds about 410,000 distinct CDR3 sequences; less than 25% were observed only once. The ten top clones hold roughly 14% of the sample.

This clonotype came up a few times. Its antigen specificity is not known. The sample holds no much larger clone one base away, and base qualities are not on file. The chain uses TRBV3-1 and TRBJ1-1; 7 junctional bases match TRBD1. Material for sequencing was PBMCs or a T cell subset sorted from them (not recorded which). This clonotype originated in an adult woman who had mild COVID-19 (a few samples of this study predate the infection). The sample titles of this study are shuffled in the database, so cell type and time point are left out; the donor was told from shared clones. The nucleotide sequence reads TGTGCCAGCAGCGACAGGGACGACGGGTACACTGAAGCTTTCTTT. Translation gives CASSDRDDGYTEAFF.